This TCR beta chain derives from a study of shared T cell receptors in the human thymus. Germline CDR1 reads SNHLY; CDR2 reads FYNNEI. The CDR3 extends over 14 amino acids. V lost 3 bases to trimming and J lost 4 bases, with 13 bases between them. TCRdb's copy holds only in-frame clones and misses some; the assay was immunoSEQ multiplex PCR. The sample lists about 380,000 clones, just under 95% occurring once. The TCR comes from a human donor. The sample taken for sequencing was thymocytes. V usage is TRBV2 and J usage is TRBJ2-7; D call uncertain. CDR3 nucleotides: TGTGCCAGCAGTGAGAGGCAAAGGTATTACGAGCAGTACTTC. This translates into CASSERQRYYEQYF.